These 20 T cell receptor beta chains came from one sample sequenced in a study of T cells after yellow fever vaccination. TCRdb analysed the 5' RACE reads with MiXCR anew, one entry per CDR3 protein. This sample has around 100,000 distinct CDR3 sequences, with roughly 8.4% found just once. Sequenced material: CD8+ T cells sorted from PBMCs, taken 45 days after the yellow fever booster vaccination. These receptors were obtained from a man younger than 45 who received the YFV17D yellow fever vaccine.

V is TRBV25-1 and J is TRBJ1-6; D not resolved. CDR3 length: 14 residues. Trimming left V 0 bases short and J 16 bases short, with 16 bases between. Germline CDR1 MGHDK, CDR2 SYGVNS. The CDR3 loop reads CASSEYPGSRELHF. CDR3 in DNA: TGTGCCAGCAGTGAATATCCAGGCAGTCGGGAACTCCACTTT.

This clonotype came up a few times. The rearrangement joins TRBV20-1 to TRBJ2-1, with D tentatively TRBD2 (6 bases). V lost 1 base, J lost 0 bases, and 19 bases lay in between. Germline V gene lookup returns CDR1 DFQATT and CDR2 SNEGSKA (reference sequence). The CDR3 is made up of 18 amino acids. Written as DNA, the CDR3 is TGCAGTGCTAGAGCCCTAGCTAGCGACAAAACCTCCTACAATGAGCAGTTCTTC. Protein: CSARALASDKTSYNEQFF.

This clonotype has ten or more counts. The genes are TRBV7-9 and TRBJ1-2, with D unresolved. This CDR3 has 14 amino acids. V lost 11 bases to trimming and J lost 5 bases, with 21 bases between them. From germline, CDR1 is SEHNR and CDR2 FQNEAQ (reference sequence). The DNA of the CDR3 is TGTGCCGGATTAGAGGAGCGGGGAGCTTATGGCTACACCTTC. It translates to CAGLEERGAYGYTF.

This clonotype was seen repeatedly, ten times or more. The gene calls are TRBV12-3 or TRBV12-4 and TRBJ2-3, with no clear D. V gave up 5 bases and J gave up 3 bases, with 6 bases separating them. The CDR3 covers 12 residues. This CDR3 reads CASSTRTDTQYF. DNA of the CDR3: TGTGCCAGCAGTACTCGTACAGATACGCAGTATTTT.

This clonotype was seen ten or more times. The chain combines TRBV29-1 with TRBJ2-5, with unresolved D. The CDR3 length is 14 residues. Trimming shortened V by 0 bases and J by 4 bases, and 12 bases separated the two germline ends. Germline-derived CDR1 and CDR2 are SQVTM and ANQGSEA. CDR3 nucleotides: TGCAGCGTTGAAGACGACGGCATTGGAGAGACCCAGTACTTC. Amino acids: CSVEDDGIGETQYF. Based on the CDR3 plus reference TRBV29-1 and TRBJ2-5, the full variable domain is SAVISQKPSRDICQRGTSLTIQCQVDSQVTMMFWYRQQPGQSLTLIATANQGSEATYESGFVIDKFPISRPNLTFSTLTVSNMSPEDSSIYLCSVEDDGIGETQYFGPGTRLLVL.

This clonotype was observed a few times. The gene calls are TRBV11-2 and TRBJ2-3; TRBD2 might be the D (7 bases). The V gene's germline CDR1 is SGHAT and CDR2 FQNNGV. Trimming pared 4 bases from V and 5 bases from J, leaving 19 bases between. The CDR3 spans 16 residues. The DNA of the CDR3 is TGTGCCAGCAGCTCGCCGTTGGGGGGGCGAATAGATACGCAGTATTTT. This gives the protein CASSSPLGGRIDTQYF.

V and J are TRBV20-1 and TRBJ2-7, with a possible D match to TRBD1 (5 bases). This CDR3 contains 14 residues. The V gene's germline CDR1 is DFQATT and CDR2 SNEGSKA (reference sequence). The ends were cut back, 6 bases at V and 2 bases at J, with 17 bases in the middle. CDR3 protein: CSATSGSDTYEQYF. The CDR3 bases are TGCAGTGCCACCTCCGGGTCGGACACCTACGAGCAGTACTTC.

The sample holds a few counts of this clonotype. The V and J genes are TRBV12-3 or TRBV12-4 and TRBJ2-3; TRBD2 agrees at 9 bases. The CDR3 length is 14 residues. V trimming: 5 bases; J trimming: 2 bases; junction bases outside the gene matches: 2. The CDR3 coding sequence is TGTGCCAGCAGTCGACTAGCGGACACAGATACGCAGTATTTT. This codes for CASSRLADTDTQYF.

This clonotype was observed many times. V and J are TRBV6-5 and TRBJ2-6; D remains ambiguous. V dropped 2 bases and J dropped 0 bases, with 5 bases sitting between them. Per the germline V gene, CDR1 is MNHEY and CDR2 is SVGAGI. The CDR3 totals 15 residues. As DNA, the CDR3 is TGTGCCAGCAGTTACAGCGACTCTGGGGCCAACGTCCTGACTTTC. Translating it yields CASSYSDSGANVLTF.

Ten or more counts support this clonotype. The gene calls are TRBV20-1 and TRBJ2-2; no clear D gene. Germline CDR1 is DFQATT and CDR2 is SNEGSKA (reference sequence). V shed 3 bases and J shed 6 bases, with 8 bases lying between them. The CDR3 totals 12 residues. CDR3 bases: TGCAGTGCTAGGTCCAGCCCCGGGGAGCTGTTTTTT. Its translation is CSARSSPGELFF.

This clonotype was counted ten times or more. The CDR3 sequence is CASSSILAETYNEQFF. In DNA form, the CDR3 reads TGTGCCAGCAGCTCGATTTTAGCGGAGACCTACAATGAGCAGTTCTTC. V is TRBV7-2 and J is TRBJ2-1, with a possible D match to TRBD2 (6 bases). Trimming took off 4 bases at V and 2 bases at J, with 15 bases between the two ends. This CDR3 comprises 16 residues. CDR1 and CDR2 from the germline V gene are SGHTA and FQGNSA.

This clonotype appeared many times. V gene TRBV12-3 or TRBV12-4 combines with J gene TRBJ2-3, with 7 bases aligning to TRBD2. The CDR3 runs to 14 residues. V lost 5 bases and J lost 1; bases outside the gene matches: 3. CDR3 region: CASSASGGTDTQYF. CDR3 DNA: TGTGCCAGCAGTGCTAGCGGAGGCACAGATACGCAGTATTTT.

This rearrangement joins TRBV6-5 to TRBJ2-1; no reliable D call. This CDR3 spans 13 amino acids. V was trimmed by 2 bases and J by 8 bases, leaving 10 bases between them. Germline CDR1 and CDR2: MNHEY and SVGAGI. Here the CDR3 reads CASSYGSRHEQFF. CDR3 sequence (DNA): TGTGCCAGCAGTTACGGGTCCAGGCATGAGCAGTTCTTC.

This clonotype was counted at least ten times. The chain links TRBV5-6 to TRBJ2-7, with D uncertain. Trimming stripped 2 bases from V and 2 bases from J, with 8 bases between. The germline V gene encodes CDR1 SGHDT and CDR2 YYEEEE. The CDR3 contains 13 residues. CDR3 nucleotide sequence: TGTGCCAGCAGCTTTACGGTGACCTACGAGCAGTACTTC. Protein product: CASSFTVTYEQYF.

This clonotype was recorded a few times. The CDR3 sequence is CASSQDWYEQYF. The DNA of the CDR3 is TGTGCCAGCAGCCAAGATTGGTACGAGCAGTACTTC. This chain uses TRBV14 with TRBJ2-7; D is undetermined. Germline CDR1 reads SGHDN; CDR2 reads FVKESK. V was trimmed by 0 bases and J by 4 bases, leaving 4 bases between them. The CDR3 consists of 12 residues.

The table lists this clonotype with many counts. J is TRBJ2-1 and V is TRBV27, with TRBD1 as a possible D gene (5 bases). This CDR3 spans 12 amino acids. Trimming removed 2 bases from V and 7 bases from J, with 6 bases in between. Germline lookup yields CDR1 MNHEY and CDR2 SMNVEV (reference sequence). This chain's CDR3 is CASSLKGNEQFF. In nucleotides, the CDR3 is TGTGCCAGCAGTTTAAAGGGGAATGAGCAGTTCTTC.

As to this clonotype: A much larger clone lies one base from this, so it may be a read error. This chain uses TRBV27 with TRBJ2-3; 7 bases agree with TRBD1. The CDR3 runs to 15 residues. Germline CDR1 reads MNHEY; CDR2 reads SMNVEV (reference sequence). CDR3 nucleotide sequence: TGTGCCAGCAGTTTGGGGGACAGTCTCACAGATGCGCAGTATTTT. Protein product: CASSLGDSLTDAQYF.

About this clonotype: A much larger clone lies a single base off, so this may be a read error. The CDR3 protein is CASSFSSAGVHETQYF. In nucleotides, the CDR3 is TGTGCCAGCAGCTTTAGTTCAGCGGGGGTCCATGAGACCCAGTACTTC. This chain uses TRBV7-2 with TRBJ2-5, with 8 nucleotides matching TRBD2. The trim removed 3 bases at V and 5 bases at J, leaving 11 bases unmatched. Germline-derived CDR1 and CDR2 are SGHTA and FQGNSA. This CDR3 spans 16 amino acids.

This clonotype was seen many times. The CDR3 coding sequence is TGTGCCAGCAGCCAAGGGGCCTTCGGAGAGACCCAGTACTTC. Translated: CASSQGAFGETQYF. The chain combines TRBV14 with TRBJ2-5, with D uncertain. The CDR3 runs 14 residues. Trimming left V 1 base short and J 4 bases short, with 10 bases between. CDR1 SGHDN and CDR2 FVKESK come from the germline V gene.

There are many counts of this clonotype. V and J are TRBV6-6 and TRBJ2-7, with D possibly being TRBD1 (6 bases). Germline assignment: CDR1 MNHNY and CDR2 SVGAGI (reference sequence). Trimming left V 6 bases short and J 4 bases short, with 13 bases between. The CDR3 has 13 residues. The chain's CDR3 is CASSTGWEYEQYF. In DNA, the CDR3 is TGTGCCAGCAGCACAGGGTGGGAGTACGAGCAGTACTTC.